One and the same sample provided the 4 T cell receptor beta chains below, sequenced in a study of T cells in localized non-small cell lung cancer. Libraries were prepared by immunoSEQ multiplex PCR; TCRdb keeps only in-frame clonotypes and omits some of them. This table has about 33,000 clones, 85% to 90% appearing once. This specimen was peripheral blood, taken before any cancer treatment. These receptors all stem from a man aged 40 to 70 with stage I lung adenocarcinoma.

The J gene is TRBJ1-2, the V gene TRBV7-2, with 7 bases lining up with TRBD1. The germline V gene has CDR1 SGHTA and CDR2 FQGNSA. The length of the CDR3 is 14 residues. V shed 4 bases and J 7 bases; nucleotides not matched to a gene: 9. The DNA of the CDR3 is TGTGCCAGCAGCTCGACAGGGTCACTTGCTGGCTACACCTTC. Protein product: CASSSTGSLAGYTF.

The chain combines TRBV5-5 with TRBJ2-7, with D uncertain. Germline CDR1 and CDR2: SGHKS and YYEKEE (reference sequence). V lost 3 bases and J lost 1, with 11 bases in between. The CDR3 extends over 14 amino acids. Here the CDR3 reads CASSSITPSYEQYF. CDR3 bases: TGTGCCAGCAGCTCCATCACACCTTCCTACGAGCAGTACTTC.

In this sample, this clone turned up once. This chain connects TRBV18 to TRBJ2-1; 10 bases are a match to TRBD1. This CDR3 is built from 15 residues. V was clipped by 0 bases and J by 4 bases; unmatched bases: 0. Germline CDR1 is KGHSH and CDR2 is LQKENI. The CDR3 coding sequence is TGTGCCAGCTCACCACCGGACAGGGGGTACAATGAGCAGTTCTTC. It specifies CASSPPDRGYNEQFF. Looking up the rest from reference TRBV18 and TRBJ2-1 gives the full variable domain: NAGVMQNPRHLVRRRGQEARLRCSPMKGHSHVYWYRQLPEEGLKFMVYLQKENIIDESGMPKERFSAEFPKEGPSILRIQQVVRGDSAAYFCASSPPDRGYNEQFFGPGTRLTVL.

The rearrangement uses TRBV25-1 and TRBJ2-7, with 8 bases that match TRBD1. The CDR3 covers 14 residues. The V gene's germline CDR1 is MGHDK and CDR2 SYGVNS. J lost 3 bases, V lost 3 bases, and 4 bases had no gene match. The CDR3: CASSDSTGVYEQYF. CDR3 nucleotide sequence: TGTGCCAGCAGTGACTCGACAGGGGTCTACGAGCAGTACTTC.